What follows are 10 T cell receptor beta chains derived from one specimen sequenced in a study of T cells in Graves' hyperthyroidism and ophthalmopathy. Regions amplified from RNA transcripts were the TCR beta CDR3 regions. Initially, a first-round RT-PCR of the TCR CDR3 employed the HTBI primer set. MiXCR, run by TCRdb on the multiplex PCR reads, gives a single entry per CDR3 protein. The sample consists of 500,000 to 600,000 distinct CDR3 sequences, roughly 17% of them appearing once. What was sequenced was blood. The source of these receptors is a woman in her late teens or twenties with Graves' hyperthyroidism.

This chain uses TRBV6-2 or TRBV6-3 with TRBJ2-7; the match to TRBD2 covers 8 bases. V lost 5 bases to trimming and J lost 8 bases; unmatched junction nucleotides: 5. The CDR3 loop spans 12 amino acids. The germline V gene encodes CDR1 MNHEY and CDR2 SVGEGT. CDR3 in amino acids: CASSKGLAKQYF. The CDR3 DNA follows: TGTGCCAGCAGTAAAGGACTAGCAAAGCAGTACTTC.

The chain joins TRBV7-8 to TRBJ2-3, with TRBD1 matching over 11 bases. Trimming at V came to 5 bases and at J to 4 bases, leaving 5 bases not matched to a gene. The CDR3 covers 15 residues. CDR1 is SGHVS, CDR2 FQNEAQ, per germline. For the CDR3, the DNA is TGTGCCAGCAGCAGCCGGACAGGGGGCTCAGATACGCAGTATTTT. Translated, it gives CASSSRTGGSDTQYF.

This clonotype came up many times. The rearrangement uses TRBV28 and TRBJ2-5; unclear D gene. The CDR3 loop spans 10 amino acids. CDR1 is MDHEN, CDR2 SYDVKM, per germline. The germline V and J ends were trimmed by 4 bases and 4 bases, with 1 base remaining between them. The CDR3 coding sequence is TGTGCCAGCAGTTCAGAGACCCAGTACTTC. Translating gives CASSSETQYF.

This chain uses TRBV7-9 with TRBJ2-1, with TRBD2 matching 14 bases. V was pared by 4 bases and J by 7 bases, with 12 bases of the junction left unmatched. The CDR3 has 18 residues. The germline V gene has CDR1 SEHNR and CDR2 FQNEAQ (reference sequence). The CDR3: CASSWPRRTSGGTNEQFF. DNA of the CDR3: TGTGCCAGCAGCTGGCCAAGGAGGACTAGCGGGGGGACTAATGAGCAGTTCTTC.

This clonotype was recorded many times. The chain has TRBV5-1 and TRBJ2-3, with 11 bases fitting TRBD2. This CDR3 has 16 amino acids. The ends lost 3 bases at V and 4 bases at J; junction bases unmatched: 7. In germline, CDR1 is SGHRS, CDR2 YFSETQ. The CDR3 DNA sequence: TGCGCCAGCAGCTCTCTAACTAGCGGGGGATCAGATACGCAGTATTTT. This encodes CASSSLTSGGSDTQYF.

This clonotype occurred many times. CDR3 sequence: CATSGWEATEAFF. The CDR3 DNA reads as TGTGCCACCAGTGGCTGGGAGGCCACTGAAGCTTTCTTT. The chain is built from TRBV24-1 and TRBJ1-1; no reliable D call. The CDR3 consists of 13 residues. The V end lost 5 bases, the J end lost 4 bases, and 10 bases lay between the germline ends. Germline V lookup: CDR1 KGHDR, CDR2 SFDVKD.

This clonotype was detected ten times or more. CDR3 DNA sequence: TGTGCCAGCCATGGGCCTAGTCAAGAGACCCAGTACTTC. This translates into CASHGPSQETQYF. The chain couples TRBV28 to TRBJ2-5; D is uncertain. Trimming shortened V by 8 bases and J by 2 bases, and 12 bases separated the two germline ends. This CDR3 is 13 amino acids long. Germline-derived CDR1 and CDR2 are MDHEN and SYDVKM.

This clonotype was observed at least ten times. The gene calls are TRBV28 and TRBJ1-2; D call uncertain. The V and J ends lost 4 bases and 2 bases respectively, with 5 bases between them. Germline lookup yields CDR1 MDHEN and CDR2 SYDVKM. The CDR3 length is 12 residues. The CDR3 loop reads CASSSRNYGYTF. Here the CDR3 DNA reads TGTGCCAGCAGTTCCCGAAACTATGGCTACACCTTC.

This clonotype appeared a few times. In nucleotides, the CDR3 is TGTGCCAGCAGCTTAAGGCAGGATCGCGAGCAGTACTTC. Amino acid sequence: CASSLRQDREQYF. This chain joins TRBV7-8 and TRBJ2-7; D is unresolved. CDR3 length equals 13 residues. Germline values: CDR1 SGHVS, CDR2 FQNEAQ. V dropped 2 bases and J dropped 6 bases, with 11 bases sitting between them.

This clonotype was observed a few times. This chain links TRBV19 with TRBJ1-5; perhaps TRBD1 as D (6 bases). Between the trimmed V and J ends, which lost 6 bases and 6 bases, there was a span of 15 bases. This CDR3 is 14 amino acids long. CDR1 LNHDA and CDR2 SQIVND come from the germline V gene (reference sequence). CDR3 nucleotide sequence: TGTGCCAGTAGCATCGTAGGGGGGGGTCAGCCCCAGCATTTT. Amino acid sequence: CASSIVGGGQPQHF.